These 16 T cell receptor beta chains were all obtained from the same sample, sequenced in a study of CD8 T cells in ankylosing spondylitis. TCRdb re-called the 5' RACE reads with MiXCR, one entry per CDR3 protein. There are 150,000 or so distinct CDR3 sequences in the sample; around 10% occur only once, and almost 30% lies in the top ten. Sequences were obtained from blood, either unsorted or a sorted T cell fraction (not recorded which). These receptors all stem from a male donor with ankylosing spondylitis or in good health (not recorded which).

This clonotype was recorded a few times. The limits of the CDR3 on the DNA are not certain, so only TCRdb's listed CDR3 is given. The gene calls are TRBV7-5 and TRBJ2-1; no DNA check was done on the table's D call, TRBD1. TRBV7-5 is designated a pseudogene. The CDR3 length is 20 residues, termini included. The CDR3 loop is CISVSEASKAGRGSYNEQFF.

This clonotype appeared a few times. The chain employs TRBV4-3 and TRBJ2-1, with TRBD1 as a possible D gene (5 bases). The V and J ends lost 8 bases and 0 bases respectively, with 14 bases between them. The CDR3 length is 15 residues. The V gene's germline CDR1 is LGHNA and CDR2 YSLEER. Here the CDR3 reads CASRSRDSSYNEQFF. For the CDR3, the DNA is TGCGCCAGCCGGAGCAGGGATAGCTCCTACAATGAGCAGTTCTTC.

This clonotype was counted at least ten times. CDR3 protein: CASNEEGRDSPLHF. The CDR3 DNA reads as TGTGCCAGCAACGAAGAGGGGCGGGATTCACCCCTCCACTTT. V is TRBV12-3 or TRBV12-4 and J is TRBJ1-6, with a tentative D call TRBD1 (5 bases). There are 14 residues in the CDR3. Trimming stripped 7 bases from V and 8 bases from J, with 15 bases between.

This clonotype was counted only a few times. The CDR3, as DNA: TGTGCCAGCAGTCGTGCCACAGGTAGCACCGGGGAGCTGTTTTTT. Amino acids: CASSRATGSTGELFF. The chain has TRBV7-9 and TRBJ2-2; perhaps TRBD1 as D (5 bases). V lost 6 bases and J lost 4, with 15 bases in between. The CDR3 is 15 amino acids. Germline CDR1 and CDR2: SEHNR and FQNEAQ (reference sequence).

This clonotype was recorded at least ten times. The rearrangement uses TRBV5-1 and TRBJ2-2, with TRBD2 as a possible D gene (6 bases). CDR3 length: 16 residues. Trimming cost V 3 bases and J 2 bases, with 14 bases left between them. CDR1 is SGHRS and CDR2 is YFSETQ in the germline V gene. CDR3 nucleotides: TGCGCCAGCAGCTCCACGTCCGGACTAAACACCGGGGAGCTGTTTTTT. Translated, it gives CASSSTSGLNTGELFF.

This clonotype has more than one count but fewer than ten. V gene TRBV18 combines with J gene TRBJ1-4; 7 nucleotides align to TRBD1. Germline CDR1 KGHSH, CDR2 LQKENI. The V segment lost 2 bases and the J segment 6 bases; nucleotides outside the gene matches: 9. This CDR3 region has 16 residues. The CDR3 coding sequence is TGTGCCAGCTCACCATCAGGAGGGGGCAGGGATGAAAAACTGTTTTTT. This sequence encodes CASSPSGGGRDEKLFF.

This clonotype showed up many times. V and J are TRBV20-1 and TRBJ2-3; D gene unclear. CDR3 length equals 14 residues. Germline values: CDR1 DFQATT, CDR2 SNEGSKA (reference sequence). V was pared by 6 bases and J by 0 bases, with 13 bases between. The DNA for the CDR3 is TGCAGTGCGAGGCCGGATACCAGCACAGATACGCAGTATTTT. Its protein is CSARPDTSTDTQYF.

The V call is TRBV29-1, the J call TRBJ2-7; D is possibly TRBD1 or TRBD2 (5 bases each). V lost 6 bases and J 0 bases, leaving 15 bases between the germline ends. The CDR3 totals 14 residues. Looked up from germline, CDR1 is SQVTM and CDR2 is ANQGSEA. CDR3 in amino acids: CSVKIRGRSYEQYF. CDR3 sequence (DNA): TGCAGCGTGAAGATCCGGGGCCGCTCCTACGAGCAGTACTTC.

The chain combines TRBV7-9 with TRBJ2-5, with TRBD2 as a possible D gene (6 bases). Germline CDR1 SEHNR, CDR2 FQNEAQ (reference sequence). The ends were cut back, 0 bases at V and 6 bases at J, with 14 bases in the middle. CDR3 length: 15 residues. The chain's CDR3 is CASSLADGGWKTQYF. CDR3 nucleotide sequence: TGTGCCAGCAGCTTAGCGGACGGGGGTTGGAAGACCCAGTACTTC.

There are many counts of this clonotype. This chain links TRBV24-1 with TRBJ2-3; D call uncertain. CDR1 and CDR2 from the germline V gene are KGHDR and SFDVKD. CDR3 length: 13 amino acids. Trimming removed 8 bases from V and 0 bases from J, with 8 bases in between. CDR3 protein: CATKNPSTDTQYF. As DNA, the CDR3 is TGTGCCACCAAGAACCCGAGCACAGATACGCAGTATTTT.

This clonotype appeared a few times. The rearrangement links TRBV6-2 or TRBV6-3 to TRBJ2-5, with 7 bases lining up with TRBD2. V trimming: 0 bases; J trimming: 7 bases; junction bases outside the gene matches: 2. The CDR3 is made up of 13 amino acids. Germline CDR1 is MNHEY and CDR2 is SVGEGT. The CDR3 DNA reads TGTGCCAGCAGTTACTCGGGGGAGGGGACCCAGTACTTC. It is translated as CASSYSGEGTQYF.

Ten or more counts support this clonotype. The CDR3 DNA reads as TGTGCCAGCAGTTACGGAGGTTCAGGGACAGAAAATGCGGGAAAAGCTTTCTTT. This sequence encodes CASSYGGSGTENAGKAFF. The chain employs TRBV6-5 and TRBJ1-1; 7 bases are a match to TRBD1. The length of the CDR3 is 18 residues. Germline loops: CDR1 MNHEY, CDR2 SVGAGI. Losses at the gene ends were 2 bases for V and 9 bases for J; bases not matched to a gene: 21.

As concerns this clonotype: The junction shows a germline mismatch at one end, possibly a read error. The chain links TRBV9 to TRBJ2-1; D may correspond to TRBD1 or TRBD2 (5 bases each). Looked up from germline, CDR1 is SGDLS and CDR2 is YYNGEE. The CDR3 sequence is 16 residues long. In DNA form, the CDR3 reads TGTGCCAACAGCGTAGGCCTCCGGGACCCACACTATGAGCAGTTCTTC. Its translation is CANSVGLRDPHYEQFF. Complete variable domain (other parts from reference TRBV9 and TRBJ2-1): DSGVTQTPKHLITATGQRVTLRCSPRSGDLSVYWYQQSLDQGLQFLIQYYNGEERAKGNILERFSAQQFPDLHSELNLSSLELGDSALYFCANSVGLRDPHYEQFFGPGTRLTVL.

At least ten counts were recorded for this clonotype. V and J are TRBV12-3 or TRBV12-4 and TRBJ1-4, with TRBD1 as a possible D gene (5 bases). The CDR3 contains 15 residues. The germline V and J ends were trimmed by 4 bases and 4 bases, with 13 bases remaining between them. The CDR3 region is CASSSRQGLNEKLFF. The CDR3 nucleotides are TGTGCCAGCAGTTCTCGTCAGGGCCTTAATGAAAAACTGTTTTTT.

The CDR3 region is CASISAGMANEKLFF. The CDR3 DNA follows: TGTGCCAGCATCTCCGCCGGGATGGCTAATGAAAAACTGTTTTTT. The rearrangement joins TRBV7-2 to TRBJ1-4; D is undetermined. Germline V lookup: CDR1 SGHTA, CDR2 FQGNSA. The CDR3 spans 15 residues. Trimming left V 7 bases short and J 3 bases short, with 15 bases between.

Comments on this clonotype: An end of the junction differs from the germline gene, which may be a read error. The V gene is TRBV7-2, the J gene TRBJ2-7; 12 positions match TRBD2. The germline CDR1 and CDR2 sequences are SGHTA and FQGNSA. The CDR3 length is 15 residues. CDR3 in DNA: TGTGCCAGCAGCCTAGCGGGGGGGAAATCCTACGAGCAGTACTTC. Its translation is CASSLAGGKSYEQYF. Using reference TRBV7-2 and TRBJ2-7 for the parts outside the CDR3, the full variable domain is GAGVSQSPSNKVTEKGKDVELRCDPISGHTALYWYRQSLGQGLEFLIYFQGNSAPDKSGLPSDRFSAERTGGSVSTLTIQRTQQEDSAVYLCASSLAGGKSYEQYFGPGTRLTVT.